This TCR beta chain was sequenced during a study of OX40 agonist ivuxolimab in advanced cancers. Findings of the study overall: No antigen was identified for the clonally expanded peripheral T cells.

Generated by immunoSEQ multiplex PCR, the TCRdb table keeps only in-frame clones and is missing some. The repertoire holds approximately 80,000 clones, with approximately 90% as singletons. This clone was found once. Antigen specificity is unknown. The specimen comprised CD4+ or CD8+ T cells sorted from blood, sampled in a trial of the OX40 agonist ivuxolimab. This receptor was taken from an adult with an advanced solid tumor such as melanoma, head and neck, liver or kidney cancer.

The DNA for the CDR3 is TGTGCCAGCAGTTCCTCAGCTAACTATGGCTACACCTTC. This encodes CASSSSANYGYTF. This chain uses TRBV6-5 with TRBJ1-2; the D is unclear. From germline, CDR1 is MNHEY and CDR2 SVGAGI. CDR3 length: 13 amino acids. Trimming took 4 bases from V and 0 from J, leaving 6 bases between them.